This entry features one T cell receptor (beta chain) sequence. Its antigen is unidentified. Each CDR3 protein is one row after TCRdb ran MiXCR on the 5' RACE reads. The sample has some 300,000 distinct CDR3 sequences; roughly 8.7% are singletons. These data originate in a study of T cells after yellow fever vaccination. Turning to the study itself: For low cell numbers, libraries were made with SMART-Seq v4 Ultra Low Input. Study-wide results and limits: Though it reached lower strength, the secondary response hit its peak faster, day 5 versus 15. Contaminants from the bulk population, in the form of abundant clonotypes, could be found in FACS-sorted repertoires. Clones that expanded after primary vaccination mostly reappeared after the booster (96% CD4, approximately 85% CD8).

This sequence originates from a man younger than 35 who received the YFV17D yellow fever vaccine. The sequencing used CD4+ T cells sorted from PBMCs, collected 5 days after the yellow fever booster vaccination.

CDR3 sequence (DNA): TGTGCCAGCAGACCCTCACCTCTGAATGAGCAGTTCTTC. It specifies CASRPSPLNEQFF. This rearrangement joins TRBV7-2 to TRBJ2-1; D gene unclear. From germline, CDR1 is SGHTA and CDR2 FQGNSA. This CDR3 is 13 amino acids long. Deletions cut 6 bases from V and 7 bases from J, with 13 bases between.